A single sample gave rise to the 18 T cell receptor beta chains below, sequenced in a study of lymphopenia after photon versus proton radiotherapy (dated by TCRdb to between 2018 and 2021). Receptor amplification or capture employed the immunoSEQ multiplex PCR assay. TCRdb holds this immuneACCESS table with in-frame rearrangements only. Some clones are missing; in checked studies, unresolved V genes explain under half, and the rest has no known cause. For this sample the table gives roughly 38,000 clones, of which 80% to 95% were detected only once. Together, the top ten hold roughly 15% of the sample. Sequencing was performed on peripheral blood, taken from a patient treated with photon-based radiotherapy. Receptors originate from a man aged 55 to 69 with cholangiocarcinoma.

The chain links TRBV5-6 to TRBJ1-3; D remains unclear. There are 14 residues in the CDR3. Germline-derived CDR1 and CDR2 are SGHDT and YYEEEE. Deletions cut 2 bases from V and 6 bases from J, with 12 bases between. CDR3 sequence: CASSFSGTENTIYF. DNA for the CDR3: TGTGCCAGCAGCTTTTCAGGTACAGAAAACACCATATATTTT.

This chain connects TRBV5-1 to TRBJ2-1; 9 nucleotides agree with TRBD2. J was trimmed by 9 bases and V by 2 bases; bases with no gene match: 9. This CDR3 region has 15 residues. Germline CDR1 and CDR2: SGHRS and YFSETQ. CDR3 sequence reads: CASSFISGSTGEQFF. The CDR3 region has the DNA TGCGCCAGCAGCTTTATTAGCGGGAGTACCGGTGAGCAGTTCTTC. Full variable domain (outside the CDR3, taken from reference TRBV5-1 and TRBJ2-1): KAGVTQTPRYLIKTRGQQVTLSCSPISGHRSVSWYQQTPGQGLQFLFEYFSETQRNKGNFPGRFSGRQFSNSRSEMNVSTLELGDSALYLCASSFISGSTGEQFFGPGTRLTVL.

The J gene is TRBJ2-2, the V gene TRBV28; 7 bases agree with TRBD1. This CDR3 is 16 amino acids long. V lost 3 bases and J lost 1; bases outside the gene matches: 5. Per germline, CDR1 MDHEN and CDR2 SYDVKM. CDR3 bases: TGTGCCAGCAGTTTCGACAGGGTCTTGAACACCGGGGAGCTGTTTTTT. Residues: CASSFDRVLNTGELFF. Full variable domain (rest looked up from reference TRBV28 and TRBJ2-2): DVKVTQSSRYLVKRTGEKVFLECVQDMDHENMFWYRQDPGLGLRLIYFSYDVKMKEKGDIPEGYSVSREKKERFSLILESASTNQTSMYLCASSFDRVLNTGELFFGEGSRLTVL.

The chain joins TRBV5-1 to TRBJ2-3; possibly TRBD2 for D (6 bases). Trimming took 5 bases from V and 3 from J, leaving 16 bases between them. CDR3 length equals 15 residues. The germline gives CDR1 SGHRS, CDR2 YFSETQ. Here the CDR3 reads CASRPGTGGTDTQYF. The DNA of the CDR3 is TGCGCCAGCAGGCCAGGGACTGGGGGGACAGATACGCAGTATTTT.

This sequence joins TRBV14 and TRBJ1-1; D perhaps matches TRBD1 (5 bases). From germline, CDR1 is SGHDN and CDR2 FVKESK. V lost 0 bases, J lost 3 bases, and 14 bases lay in between. The CDR3 loop spans 16 amino acids. The CDR3 region is CASSQDYGAGYTEAFF. CDR3 coding DNA: TGTGCCAGCAGCCAAGATTATGGGGCGGGGTACACTGAAGCTTTCTTT.

The chain couples TRBV7-2 to TRBJ1-3; D might be TRBD1 (5 bases). This CDR3 region has 15 residues. The V end lost 5 bases, the J end lost 4 bases, and 15 bases lay between the germline ends. Germline CDR1 SGHTA, CDR2 FQGNSA. DNA for the CDR3: TGTGCCAGCAGCCCTACTCAGGGACCGGGAAACACCATATATTTT. It yields the protein CASSPTQGPGNTIYF.

This chain connects TRBV29-1 to TRBJ2-7; 8 bases align to TRBD1. CDR3 length: 13 residues. With 2 bases clipped from V and 1 base from J, the junction kept 1 base outside the gene matches. From germline, CDR1 is SQVTM and CDR2 ANQGSEA. CDR3 nucleotides: TGCAGCGTTGAACAGGGGGCTTCCTACGAGCAGTACTTC. It yields the protein CSVEQGASYEQYF.

The V gene is TRBV7-3, the J gene TRBJ2-7, with D unresolved. The germline gives CDR1 SGHTA, CDR2 FQGTGA. The CDR3 totals 13 residues. The V end lost 3 bases, the J end lost 0 bases, and 6 bases lay between the germline ends. CDR3 sequence (DNA): TGTGCCAGCAGCTTTGGCCCCTCCTACGAGCAGTACTTC. Its translation: CASSFGPSYEQYF.

This sequence joins TRBV9 and TRBJ2-5; D tentatively fits TRBD1 or TRBD2 (5 bases each). V dropped 0 bases and J dropped 5 bases, with 14 bases sitting between them. Germline-derived CDR1 and CDR2 are SGDLS and YYNGEE. The CDR3 runs 15 residues. The CDR3 loop reads CASSVDNGEGETQYF. The DNA of the CDR3 is TGTGCCAGCAGCGTAGATAACGGAGAGGGGGAGACCCAGTACTTC.

The gene calls are TRBV19 and TRBJ1-5; D call uncertain. There are 14 residues in the CDR3. CDR1 is LNHDA, CDR2 SQIVND, per germline (reference sequence). V lost 6 bases and J 2 bases, leaving 11 bases between the germline ends. The DNA for the CDR3 is TGTGCCAGTAGGGCCGTCGGAGGCAATCAGCCCCAGCATTTT. Encoded protein: CASRAVGGNQPQHF. Complete variable domain (other parts from reference TRBV19 and TRBJ1-5): DGGITQSPKYLFRKEGQNVTLSCEQNLNHDAMYWYRQDPGQGLRLIYYSQIVNDFQKGDIAEGYSVSREKKESFPLTVTSAQKNPTAFYLCASRAVGGNQPQHFGDGTRLSIL.

The V gene is TRBV27, the J gene TRBJ2-1; D might be TRBD2 (6 bases). CDR3 length: 15 amino acids. From germline, CDR1 is MNHEY and CDR2 SMNVEV (reference sequence). V gave up 5 bases and J gave up 2 bases, with 13 bases separating them. CDR3 protein: CASSRTTLTYNEQFF. In nucleotides, the CDR3 is TGTGCCAGCAGTCGGACTACCCTAACCTACAATGAGCAGTTCTTC.

This sequence joins TRBV10-3 and TRBJ2-1; D ambiguous. Trimming shortened V by 0 bases and J by 9 bases, and 15 bases separated the two germline ends. The CDR3 totals 15 residues. Looked up from germline, CDR1 is ENHRY and CDR2 is SYGVKD. The CDR3 spells CAISESILVTGEQFF. CDR3 in DNA: TGTGCCATCAGTGAGTCGATCCTAGTGACGGGTGAGCAGTTCTTC.

This chain links TRBV6-5 with TRBJ1-2; D is perhaps TRBD1 (5 bases). Germline CDR1 reads MNHEY; CDR2 reads SVGAGI. The V end lost 6 bases, the J end lost 2 bases, and 7 bases lay between the germline ends. The CDR3 is 12 residues long. This chain's CDR3 is CASSRDNYGYTF. The CDR3 region has the DNA TGTGCCAGCAGCCGGGACAACTATGGCTACACCTTC.

This rearrangement joins TRBV19 to TRBJ2-5; no firm D call. Germline V CDR1 and CDR2: LNHDA, SQIVND (reference sequence). The CDR3 consists of 17 residues. With 3 bases removed from V and 2 bases from J, the gap between germline ends came to 19 bases. Here the CDR3 reads CASSIMHSKALQETQYF. The CDR3 coding sequence is TGTGCCAGTAGTATTATGCATTCCAAAGCCCTTCAAGAGACCCAGTACTTC.

The CDR3 coding sequence is TGTGCCAGCAGCCCCCCTTGGGACAGAGGAGAGACCCAGTACTTC. Translating it yields CASSPPWDRGETQYF. The chain couples TRBV7-9 to TRBJ2-5; 7 positions agree with TRBD1. The CDR3 length is 15 residues. J lost 4 bases, V lost 5 bases, and 10 bases had no gene match. Germline V gives CDR1 SEHNR, CDR2 FQNEAQ (reference sequence).

V and J are TRBV5-4 and TRBJ2-1; TRBD2 matches 12 bases. Looked up from germline, CDR1 is SGHNT and CDR2 is YYREEE (reference sequence). CDR3 length: 17 amino acids. The V gene end was trimmed by 4 bases and the J gene end by 7 bases; junction bases not matched to a gene: 12. CDR3 protein: CASSPLRASGRGNEQFF. The CDR3 DNA is TGTGCCAGCAGCCCTCTTCGGGCTAGCGGGAGGGGAAATGAGCAGTTCTTC.

This chain uses TRBV5-1 with TRBJ2-7, with a possible D match to TRBD1 (5 bases). V was clipped by 1 base and J by 2 bases, with 10 bases between them. Germline assignment: CDR1 SGHRS and CDR2 YFSETQ. The CDR3 loop spans 14 amino acids. CDR3 nucleotide sequence: TGCGCCAGCAGCTTGAGGGGCAGTCCCTACGAGCAGTACTTC. Its protein is CASSLRGSPYEQYF.

This clone was detected once. This sequence joins TRBV2 and TRBJ1-2, with D unclear. This CDR3 comprises 13 residues. CDR1 is SNHLY and CDR2 is FYNNEI in the germline V gene. V gave up 5 bases and J gave up 1 base, with 8 bases separating them. The CDR3, as DNA: TGTGCCAGCAGTTCTGACAATAACTATGGCTACACCTTC. This encodes CASSSDNNYGYTF.